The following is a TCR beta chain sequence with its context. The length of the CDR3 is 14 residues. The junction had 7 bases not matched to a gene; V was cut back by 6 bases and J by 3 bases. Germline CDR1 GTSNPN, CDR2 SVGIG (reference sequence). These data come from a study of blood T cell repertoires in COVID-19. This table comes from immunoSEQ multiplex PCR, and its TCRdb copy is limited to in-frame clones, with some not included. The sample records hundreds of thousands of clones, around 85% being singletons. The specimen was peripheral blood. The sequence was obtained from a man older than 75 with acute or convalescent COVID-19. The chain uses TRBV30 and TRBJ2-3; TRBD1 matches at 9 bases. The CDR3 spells CACPGQGLTDTQYF. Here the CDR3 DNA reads TGTGCCTGTCCGGGACAGGGATTAACAGATACGCAGTATTTT. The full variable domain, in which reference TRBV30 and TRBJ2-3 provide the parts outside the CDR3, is SQTIHQWPATLVQPVGSPLSLECTVEGTSNPNLYWYRQAAGRGLQLLFYSVGIGQISSEVPQNLSASRPQDRQFILSSKKLLLSDSGFYLCACPGQGLTDTQYFGPGTRLTVL.